The entry that follows covers one TCR beta chain sequence. The antigen is unknown. Whereas donors were nominally healthy upon sampling, unrecorded immune exposures were probable. Primers: 60 Vbeta forward and 13 Jbeta reverse. Clones were sequenced by immunoSEQ multiplex PCR, and TCRdb holds only the in-frame ones, with some missing. The sample has some 200,000 clones; around three quarters are singletons. The data stem from a study of cytomegalovirus exposure and HLA in healthy donors. The study, taken as a whole, reports: As a later analysis revealed, the rate of TCR association differed by HLA locus, with DRB1 most and HLA-C fewest.

The receptor's source is a man in his forties or fifties in good health and CMV-seronegative. The sequencing input was PBMCs.

The chain's CDR3 is CASSPEKGLGNQPQHF. In DNA, the CDR3 is TGTGCCAGCAGTCCCGAGAAGGGACTTGGCAATCAGCCCCAGCATTTT. The chain couples TRBV27 to TRBJ1-5, with a possible D match to TRBD1 (5 bases). The CDR3 length is 16 residues. Germline assignment: CDR1 MNHEY and CDR2 SMNVEV (reference sequence). Between the trimmed V and J ends, which lost 5 bases and 2 bases, there was a span of 16 bases.